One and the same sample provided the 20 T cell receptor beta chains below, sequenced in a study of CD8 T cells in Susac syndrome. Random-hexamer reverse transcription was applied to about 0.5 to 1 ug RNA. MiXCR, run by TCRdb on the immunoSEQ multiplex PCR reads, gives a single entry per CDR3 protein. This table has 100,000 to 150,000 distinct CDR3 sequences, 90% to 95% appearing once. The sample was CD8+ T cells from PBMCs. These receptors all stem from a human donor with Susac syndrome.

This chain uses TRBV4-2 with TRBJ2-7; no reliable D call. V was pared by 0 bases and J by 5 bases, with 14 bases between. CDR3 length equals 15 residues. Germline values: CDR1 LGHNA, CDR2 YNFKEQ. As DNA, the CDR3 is TGTGCCAGCAGCCAAGATGGGGTCAGCTCTGACGAGCAGTACTTC. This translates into CASSQDGVSSDEQYF.

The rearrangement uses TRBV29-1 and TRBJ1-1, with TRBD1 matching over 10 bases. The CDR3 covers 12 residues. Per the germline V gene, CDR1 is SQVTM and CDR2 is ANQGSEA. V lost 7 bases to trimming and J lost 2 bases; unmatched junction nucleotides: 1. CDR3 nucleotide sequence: TGCAGCGGGGACAGGGGAAACACTGAAGCTTTCTTT. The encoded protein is CSGDRGNTEAFF. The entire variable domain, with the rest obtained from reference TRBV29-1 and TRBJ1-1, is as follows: SAVISQKPSRDICQRGTSLTIQCQVDSQVTMMFWYRQQPGQSLTLIATANQGSEATYESGFVIDKFPISRPNLTFSTLTVSNMSPEDSSIYLCSGDRGNTEAFFGQGTRLTVV.

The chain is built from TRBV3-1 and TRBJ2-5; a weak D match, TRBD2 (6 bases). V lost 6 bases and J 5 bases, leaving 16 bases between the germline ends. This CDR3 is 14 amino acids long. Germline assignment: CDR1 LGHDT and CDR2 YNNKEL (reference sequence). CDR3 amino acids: CASSRGDGRETQYF. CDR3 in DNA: TGTGCCAGCAGTCGCGGGGACGGAAGGGAGACCCAGTACTTC.

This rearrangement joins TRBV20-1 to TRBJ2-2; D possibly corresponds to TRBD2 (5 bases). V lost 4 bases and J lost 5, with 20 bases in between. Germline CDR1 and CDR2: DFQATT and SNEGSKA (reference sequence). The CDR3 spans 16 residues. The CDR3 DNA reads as TGCAGTGCTACCAAAAACGGAGGAGAGGAGACCGGGGAGCTGTTTTTT. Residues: CSATKNGGEETGELFF.

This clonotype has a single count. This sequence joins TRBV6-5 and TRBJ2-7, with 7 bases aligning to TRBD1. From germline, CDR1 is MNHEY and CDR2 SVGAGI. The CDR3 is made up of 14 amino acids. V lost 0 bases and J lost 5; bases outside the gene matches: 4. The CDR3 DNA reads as TGTGCCAGCAGTTACTCTCAGGGGGATAACGAGCAGTACTTC. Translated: CASSYSQGDNEQYF.

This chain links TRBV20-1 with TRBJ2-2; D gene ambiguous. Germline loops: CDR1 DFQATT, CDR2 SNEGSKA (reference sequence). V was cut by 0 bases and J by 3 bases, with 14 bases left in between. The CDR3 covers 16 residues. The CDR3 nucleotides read TGCAGTGCTAGAGATCTGGGCCCCGCGGACACCGGGGAGCTGTTTTTT. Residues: CSARDLGPADTGELFF.

The CDR3 coding sequence is TGCGCCAGCAGCGACGCCCCTGAAGGCTACGAGCAGTACTTC. Translated: CASSDAPEGYEQYF. The chain employs TRBV5-1 and TRBJ2-7; D remains unclear. Germline V gene lookup returns CDR1 SGHRS and CDR2 YFSETQ. V lost 4 bases and J 3 bases, leaving 14 bases between the germline ends. CDR3 length: 14 residues.

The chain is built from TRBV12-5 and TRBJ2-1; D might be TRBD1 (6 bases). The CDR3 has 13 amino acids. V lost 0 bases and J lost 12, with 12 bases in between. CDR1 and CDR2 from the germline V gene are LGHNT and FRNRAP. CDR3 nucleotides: TGTGCTAGTGGTTTGGTAGGGGGTACGCGGCAGTTCTTC. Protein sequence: CASGLVGGTRQFF.

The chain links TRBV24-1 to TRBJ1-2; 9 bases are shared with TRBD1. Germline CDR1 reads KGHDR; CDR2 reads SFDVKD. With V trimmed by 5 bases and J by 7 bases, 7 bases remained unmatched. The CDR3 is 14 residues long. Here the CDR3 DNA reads TGTGCCACCAGTGCGGGGACAGGGCTGGGTGGCTACACCTTC. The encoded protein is CATSAGTGLGGYTF.

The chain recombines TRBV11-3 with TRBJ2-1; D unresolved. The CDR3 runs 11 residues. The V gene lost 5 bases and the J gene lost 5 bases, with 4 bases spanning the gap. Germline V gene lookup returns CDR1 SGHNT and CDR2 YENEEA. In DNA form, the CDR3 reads TGTGCCAGCAGCCTGAACAATGAGCAGTTCTTC. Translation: CASSLNNEQFF.

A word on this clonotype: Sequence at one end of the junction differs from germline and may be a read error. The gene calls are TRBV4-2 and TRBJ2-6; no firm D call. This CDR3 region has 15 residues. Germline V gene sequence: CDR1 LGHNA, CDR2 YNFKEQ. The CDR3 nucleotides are TGTGCCAGCAGTCAAGACAACGATGGGGCCAACGTCCTGACTTTC. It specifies CASSQDNDGANVLTF.

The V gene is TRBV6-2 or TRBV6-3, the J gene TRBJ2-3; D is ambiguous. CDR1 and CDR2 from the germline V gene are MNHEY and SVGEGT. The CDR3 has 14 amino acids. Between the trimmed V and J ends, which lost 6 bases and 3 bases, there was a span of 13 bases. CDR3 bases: TGTGCCAGCAGGGGTACATCCCCGACAGATACGCAGTATTTT. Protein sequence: CASRGTSPTDTQYF.

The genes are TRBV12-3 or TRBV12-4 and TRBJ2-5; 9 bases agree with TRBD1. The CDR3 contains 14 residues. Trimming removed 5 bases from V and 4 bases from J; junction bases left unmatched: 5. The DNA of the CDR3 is TGTGCCAGCAGTAGCTCGGGACAGGGAGAGACCCAGTACTTC. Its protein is CASSSSGQGETQYF.

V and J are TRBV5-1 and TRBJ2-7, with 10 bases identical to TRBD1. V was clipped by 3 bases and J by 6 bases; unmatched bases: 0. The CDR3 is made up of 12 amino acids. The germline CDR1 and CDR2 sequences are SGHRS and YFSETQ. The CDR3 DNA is TGCGCCAGCAGCTGGACAGGGGGCGAGCAGTACTTC. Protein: CASSWTGGEQYF. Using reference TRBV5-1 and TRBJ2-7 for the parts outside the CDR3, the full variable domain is KAGVTQTPRYLIKTRGQQVTLSCSPISGHRSVSWYQQTPGQGLQFLFEYFSETQRNKGNFPGRFSGRQFSNSRSEMNVSTLELGDSALYLCASSWTGGEQYFGPGTRLTVT.

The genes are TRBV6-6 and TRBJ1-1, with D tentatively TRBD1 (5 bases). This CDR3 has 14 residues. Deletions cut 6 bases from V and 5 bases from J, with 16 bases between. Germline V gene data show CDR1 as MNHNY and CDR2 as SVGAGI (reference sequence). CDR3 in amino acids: CASSESGLGTEAFF. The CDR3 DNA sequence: TGTGCCAGCAGCGAATCAGGGCTAGGGACTGAAGCTTTCTTT.

The CDR3 loop is CASSAAGGYWSNQPQHF. For the CDR3, the DNA is TGTGCCAGCAGTGCGGCGGGAGGGTATTGGAGCAATCAGCCCCAGCATTTT. V and J are TRBV28 and TRBJ1-5, with D hard to call. The CDR3 is made up of 17 amino acids. V lost 5 bases to trimming and J lost 1 base, with 18 bases between them. Germline values: CDR1 MDHEN, CDR2 SYDVKM.

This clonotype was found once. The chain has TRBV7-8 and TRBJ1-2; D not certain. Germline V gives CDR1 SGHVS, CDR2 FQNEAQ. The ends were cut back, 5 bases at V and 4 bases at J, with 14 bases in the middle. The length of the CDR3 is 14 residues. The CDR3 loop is CASSTSPSSYGYTF. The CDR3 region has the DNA TGTGCCAGCAGCACCTCGCCAAGCAGCTATGGCTACACCTTC.

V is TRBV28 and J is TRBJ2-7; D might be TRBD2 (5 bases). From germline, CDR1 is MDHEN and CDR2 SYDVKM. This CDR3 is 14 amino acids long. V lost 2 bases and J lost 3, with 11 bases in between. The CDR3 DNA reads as TGTGCCAGCAGTTTAACTAGGGCAGACTACGAGCAGTACTTC. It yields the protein CASSLTRADYEQYF.

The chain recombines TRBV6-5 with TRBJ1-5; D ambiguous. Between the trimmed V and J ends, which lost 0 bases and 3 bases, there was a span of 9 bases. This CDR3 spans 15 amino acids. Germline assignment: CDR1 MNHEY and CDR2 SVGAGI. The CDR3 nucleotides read TGTGCCAGCAGTTACTCAGAGGGTATCAATCAGCCCCAGCATTTT. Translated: CASSYSEGINQPQHF.

CDR3 protein: CSARELAGAGEQYF. The CDR3 nucleotides are TGCAGTGCTAGGGAGCTAGCGGGAGCCGGGGAGCAGTACTTC. The chain carries TRBV20-1 and TRBJ2-7; 10 positions agree with TRBD2. Trimming removed 3 bases from V and 7 bases from J; junction bases left unmatched: 9. The CDR3 contains 14 residues. The germline CDR1 and CDR2 sequences are DFQATT and SNEGSKA (reference sequence).